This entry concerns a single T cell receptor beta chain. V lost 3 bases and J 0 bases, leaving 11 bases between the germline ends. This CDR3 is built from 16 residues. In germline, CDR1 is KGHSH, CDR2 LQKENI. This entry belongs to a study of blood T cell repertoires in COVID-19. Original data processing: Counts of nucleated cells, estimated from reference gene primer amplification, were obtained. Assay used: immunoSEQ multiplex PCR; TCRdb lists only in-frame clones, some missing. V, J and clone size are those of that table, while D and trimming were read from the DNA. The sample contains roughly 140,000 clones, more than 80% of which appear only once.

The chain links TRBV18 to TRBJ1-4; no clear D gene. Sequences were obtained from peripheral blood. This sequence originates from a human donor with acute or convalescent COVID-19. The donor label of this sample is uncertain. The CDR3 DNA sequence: TGTGCCAGCTCACCTCACGACATGACAACTAATGAAAAACTGTTTTTT. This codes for CASSPHDMTTNEKLFF.